The 17 T cell receptor beta chains given below trace back to one sample, sequenced in a study of post-analysis software for immune sequencing data. Whole-study findings and limits: Higher frequency in patients than in controls was seen for about five TRBV segments, with TRBV5-6, TRBV5-1 and TRBV20-1 among them.

Unique molecular identifiers featured in each of the TCR beta cDNA libraries. TCRdb passed the PCR reads through MiXCR, listing each CDR3 protein once. Among about 800,000 distinct CDR3 sequences listed, 30% were seen once. Their antigens are not known. Sequenced: blood. These receptors came from a girl between 5 and 17 years old with multiple sclerosis.

This clonotype has at least ten counts. The V and J genes are TRBV6-6 and TRBJ2-1; D is unclear. Germline CDR1 MNHNY, CDR2 SVGAGI (reference sequence). CDR3 size: 10 residues. The ends were cut back, 2 bases at V and 7 bases at J, with 0 bases in the middle. CDR3: CASSYNEQFF. The CDR3 region has the DNA TGTGCCAGCAGTTACAATGAGCAGTTCTTC.

This clonotype has a handful of counts. The chain couples TRBV5-1 to TRBJ1-4; no clear D gene. Germline V gene lookup returns CDR1 SGHRS and CDR2 YFSETQ. V gave up 5 bases and J gave up 8 bases, with 13 bases separating them. This CDR3 spans 13 amino acids. CDR3 nucleotide sequence: TGCGCCAGCAGTGGGTCTGCGGGGGAAAAACTGTTTTTT. It translates to CASSGSAGEKLFF.

This clonotype has more than one count but fewer than ten. The chain carries TRBV18 and TRBJ2-5, with D uncertain. This CDR3 contains 14 residues. Between the trimmed V and J ends, which lost 3 bases and 3 bases, there was a span of 11 bases. Germline V gives CDR1 KGHSH, CDR2 LQKENI. DNA for the CDR3: TGTGCCAGCTCACCCTTGGGTTTTGAAGAGACCCAGTACTTC. Translation gives CASSPLGFEETQYF.

Only a few counts were recorded for this clonotype. The V and J genes are TRBV27 and TRBJ1-1; D unresolved. CDR3 size: 12 residues. Looked up from germline, CDR1 is MNHEY and CDR2 is SMNVEV (reference sequence). The ends were cut back, 6 bases at V and 8 bases at J, with 13 bases in the middle. The CDR3 nucleotides read TGTGCCAGCAGCCCGAGGCCCGAGGAAGCTTTCTTT. Amino acids: CASSPRPEEAFF.

The chain links TRBV20-1 to TRBJ2-7; TRBD2 is a possible D gene (6 bases). V gave up 0 bases and J gave up 1 base, with 25 bases separating them. The CDR3 totals 19 residues. Germline V gives CDR1 DFQATT, CDR2 SNEGSKA (reference sequence). The DNA of the CDR3 is TGCAGTGCTAGAGAATCGCAGCGGTCTAGTGGGAGGAATTCCTACGAGCAGTACTTC. It codes for CSARESQRSSGRNSYEQYF.

This rearrangement joins TRBV27 to TRBJ1-2; tentatively, D is TRBD1 (5 bases). Germline V gives CDR1 MNHEY, CDR2 SMNVEV (reference sequence). Trimming took 4 bases from V and 0 from J, leaving 15 bases between them. CDR3 length equals 16 residues. CDR3 in amino acids: CASSSQGGLPNYGYTF. DNA of the CDR3: TGTGCCAGCAGTTCTCAGGGCGGACTACCTAACTATGGCTACACCTTC.

Here the CDR3 reads CASSQAGGSGSTDTQYF. CDR3 nucleotides: TGTGCCAGCAGCCAGGCAGGGGGTAGCGGGAGCACAGATACGCAGTATTTT. The chain uses TRBV7-2 and TRBJ2-3, with D perhaps assigned TRBD1 or TRBD2 (7 bases each). V gave up 5 bases and J gave up 0 bases, with 18 bases separating them. Germline values: CDR1 SGHTA, CDR2 FQGNSA. This CDR3 is built from 17 residues.

This clonotype appeared many times. The chain employs TRBV4-3 and TRBJ2-7; TRBD1 matches at 11 bases. V dropped 4 bases and J dropped 6; count of bases not matched to a gene: 14. CDR1 is LGHNA, CDR2 YSLEER, per germline. The CDR3 is 17 residues long. CDR3 in amino acids: CASSLTAAGQGAGEQYF. In DNA, the CDR3 is TGCGCCAGCAGCCTAACAGCAGCCGGACAGGGGGCTGGCGAGCAGTACTTC.

This clonotype came up once. This chain connects TRBV12-3 or TRBV12-4 to TRBJ1-2, with 8 bases fitting TRBD1. Germline trimming cut 6 bases from V and 4 bases from J; bases unmatched to any gene: 13. The CDR3 runs 16 residues. CDR3 protein: CASRSVLDRVVYGYTF. CDR3 nucleotides: TGTGCCAGCAGGTCGGTCCTGGACAGGGTTGTCTATGGCTACACCTTC.

V is TRBV29-1 and J is TRBJ2-1; D unresolved. The CDR3 contains 16 residues. CDR1 is SQVTM and CDR2 is ANQGSEA in the germline V gene. V lost 6 bases to trimming and J lost 6 bases, with 24 bases between them. CDR3 DNA: TGCAGCGTCCTGACGAAACATCTACTCAGAGGCAATGAGCAGTTCTTC. This sequence encodes CSVLTKHLLRGNEQFF.

The chain combines TRBV7-2 with TRBJ2-7, with 10 bases fitting TRBD2. This CDR3 contains 15 residues. V trimming: 2 bases; J trimming: 5 bases; junction bases outside the gene matches: 6. From germline, CDR1 is SGHTA and CDR2 FQGNSA. CDR3 protein: CASSLQSGRAHEQYF. The DNA for the CDR3 is TGTGCCAGCAGCTTACAAAGCGGGAGGGCCCACGAGCAGTACTTC.

The chain combines TRBV5-1 with TRBJ2-3, with D possibly matching TRBD2 (5 bases). Germline CDR1 SGHRS, CDR2 YFSETQ. CDR3 size: 16 residues. Trimming cost V 4 bases and J 2 bases, with 17 bases left between them. The CDR3 DNA follows: TGCGCCAGCAGCCCGGCGATGAGGGTAGTCACAGATACGCAGTATTTT. Its translation is CASSPAMRVVTDTQYF.

The rearrangement uses TRBV25-1 and TRBJ1-4, with a tentative D call TRBD1 (5 bases). V lost 6 bases to trimming and J lost 7 bases, with 18 bases between them. Germline V gene sequence: CDR1 MGHDK, CDR2 SYGVNS. The CDR3 sequence is 15 residues long. CDR3 in amino acids: CASSPLGGGGEKLFF. The CDR3 region has the DNA TGTGCCAGCAGCCCCTTGGGGGGTGGCGGTGAAAAACTGTTTTTT.

In this sample, this clonotype turned up once. The chain joins TRBV11-2 to TRBJ1-6; D is perhaps TRBD1 (6 bases). Germline values: CDR1 SGHAT, CDR2 FQNNGV. Deletions cut 2 bases from V and 8 bases from J, with 7 bases between. CDR3 size: 13 residues. The CDR3 here is CASSLTGYSPLHF. Here the CDR3 DNA reads TGTGCCAGCAGCTTAACAGGGTATTCACCCCTCCACTTT.

There are a few counts of this clonotype. This chain joins TRBV6-2 or TRBV6-3 and TRBJ2-4; D not resolved. This CDR3 contains 16 residues. V shed 0 bases and J shed 5 bases, with 14 bases lying between them. Germline V gene sequence: CDR1 MNHEY, CDR2 SVGEGT. The CDR3 region has the DNA TGTGCCAGCAGTTACTCGCTTTGGGTTGGACAAAACATTCAGTACTTC. Protein: CASSYSLWVGQNIQYF.

The gene calls are TRBV9 and TRBJ2-7, with 12 bases identical to TRBD1. The CDR3 runs 15 residues. Germline V CDR1 and CDR2: SGDLS, YYNGEE. The V gene end was trimmed by 0 bases and the J gene end by 7 bases; junction bases not matched to a gene: 5. The CDR3 loop is CASSVGGQGAGEQYF. The CDR3 region has the DNA TGTGCCAGCAGCGTAGGGGGACAGGGGGCGGGTGAGCAGTACTTC.

This clonotype has just a few counts. The chain carries TRBV29-1 and TRBJ2-7; 9 nucleotides line up with TRBD2. Germline-derived CDR1 and CDR2 are SQVTM and ANQGSEA. This CDR3 contains 14 residues. The V segment lost 1 base and the J segment 2 bases; nucleotides outside the gene matches: 3. The CDR3 DNA sequence: TGCAGCGTTGAAGCGAGCGGGAGGCCCTACGAGCAGTACTTC. Its protein is CSVEASGRPYEQYF.